This T cell receptor beta chain derives from a study of graft-versus-host responses after intestinal transplantation. Study overall: Grafts were multivisceral, liver-intestinal, or isolated intestinal. Study observations and caveats: Graft-donor T cell macrochimerism in patients accompanied high graft-versus-host to host-versus-graft clonal ratios in allografts.

The CDR3 runs to 15 residues. The germline CDR1 and CDR2 sequences are MDHEN and SYDVKM. V dropped 6 bases and J dropped 0 bases, with 12 bases sitting between them. Libraries were prepared by immunoSEQ multiplex PCR; TCRdb keeps only in-frame clonotypes and omits some of them. The sample includes 20,000 to 30,000 clones, roughly 90% of them seen just once. This clone was observed a single time. Its matching antigen is unknown. The chain has TRBV28 and TRBJ2-1; D gene unclear. The source was PBMCs, collected 39 days after intestinal transplant. The receptor comes from a human patient who received an intestinal transplant, so some T cells may come from the graft donor. Written as DNA, the CDR3 is TGTGCCAGCAGCCCCGATCATGTCTCCTACAATGAGCAGTTCTTC. Residues: CASSPDHVSYNEQFF.